Following are 9 T cell receptor beta chains from one sample sequenced in a study of shared clonotypes between healthy human individuals. Clones were sequenced by immunoSEQ multiplex PCR, and TCRdb holds only the in-frame ones, with some missing. The sample lists around 2.1 million clones, just over 90% occurring once. Naive CD8 cells lacked CD45RO and underwent positive selection for CCR7, leaving out terminally differentiated effector memory CD45RA+ cells. Sequencing was carried out using naive CD8+ T cells from PBMCs. These receptors were collected from a man younger than 35 in good health. Some clones in this sample may be carry-over from other donors' samples.

The chain uses TRBV7-9 and TRBJ1-5; no firm D call. V lost 8 bases and J 4 bases, leaving 6 bases between the germline ends. The CDR3 loop spans 11 amino acids. Looked up from germline, CDR1 is SEHNR and CDR2 is FQNEAQ (reference sequence). The CDR3 region is CASGENQPQHF. CDR3 DNA: TGTGCCAGCGGAGAGAATCAGCCCCAGCATTTT.

The chain links TRBV5-1 to TRBJ2-3; D ambiguous. The germline CDR1 and CDR2 sequences are SGHRS and YFSETQ. V lost 7 bases and J 2 bases, leaving 5 bases between the germline ends. The CDR3 totals 11 residues. CDR3 sequence (DNA): TGCGCCAGCCGCAACACAGATACGCAGTATTTT. Protein: CASRNTDTQYF.

The V and J genes are TRBV27 and TRBJ1-5, with D uncertain. CDR1 and CDR2 (germline): MNHEY, SMNVEV (reference sequence). Between the trimmed V and J ends, which lost 2 bases and 1 base, there was a span of 12 bases. This CDR3 is 16 amino acids long. CDR3 residues: CASSLGVGTSNQPQHF. CDR3 DNA: TGTGCCAGCAGTTTAGGGGTGGGCACAAGCAATCAGCCCCAGCATTTT.

This rearrangement joins TRBV28 to TRBJ1-5; tentative D call: TRBD1 (6 bases). Germline V gene lookup returns CDR1 MDHEN and CDR2 SYDVKM. The CDR3 has 17 residues. Trimming removed 1 base at V and 1 base at J, with 14 bases between. The CDR3 sequence: CASSLFGGAGSNQPQHF. The CDR3 DNA is TGTGCCAGCAGTTTATTTGGGGGGGCTGGGAGCAATCAGCCCCAGCATTTT. Variable domain in full (rest from reference TRBV28 and TRBJ1-5): DVKVTQSSRYLVKRTGEKVFLECVQDMDHENMFWYRQDPGLGLRLIYFSYDVKMKEKGDIPEGYSVSREKKERFSLILESASTNQTSMYLCASSLFGGAGSNQPQHFGDGTRLSIL.

The chain links TRBV9 to TRBJ1-1, with 7 bases that match TRBD1. With 3 bases clipped from V and 1 base from J, the junction kept 6 bases outside the gene matches. This CDR3 comprises 15 residues. CDR1 is SGDLS, CDR2 YYNGEE, per germline. Written as DNA, the CDR3 is TGTGCCAGCAGCGGGAAGACAGGGAAGAACACTGAAGCTTTCTTT. Protein: CASSGKTGKNTEAFF.

The chain links TRBV4-2 to TRBJ2-3; 8 bases are shared with TRBD2. Germline-derived CDR1 and CDR2 are LGHNA and YNFKEQ. The CDR3 has 17 residues. Trimming at V came to 1 base and at J to 0 bases, leaving 6 bases not matched to a gene. The CDR3 spells CASSQGLAGTSTDTQYF. CDR3 DNA: TGTGCCAGCAGCCAAGGCCTAGCGGGTACTAGCACAGATACGCAGTATTTT.

This clone has a handful of counts. The V gene is TRBV19, the J gene TRBJ1-1; D is uncertain. CDR1 is LNHDA and CDR2 is SQIVND in the germline V gene (reference sequence). V was pared by 3 bases and J by 10 bases, with 15 bases between. This CDR3 has 13 amino acids. Here the CDR3 reads CASSISLRGGAFF. Here the CDR3 DNA reads TGTGCCAGTAGTATTTCGTTGCGTGGTGGAGCTTTCTTT. Drawing the rest from reference TRBV19 and TRBJ1-1, the complete variable domain is DGGITQSPKYLFRKEGQNVTLSCEQNLNHDAMYWYRQDPGQGLRLIYYSQIVNDFQKGDIAEGYSVSREKKESFPLTVTSAQKNPTAFYLCASSISLRGGAFFGQGTRLTVV.

The genes are TRBV7-9 and TRBJ2-3; the D is unclear. CDR1 is SEHNR and CDR2 is FQNEAQ in the germline V gene (reference sequence). This CDR3 is 13 amino acids long. V was clipped by 5 bases and J by 1 base, with 7 bases between them. CDR3 sequence reads: CASSHGGTDTQYF. CDR3 DNA sequence: TGTGCCAGCAGCCACGGAGGCACAGATACGCAGTATTTT.

The table lists this clone with a count of one. J is TRBJ2-1 and V is TRBV4-3; D is possibly TRBD1 (6 bases). The CDR3 runs to 17 residues. The V gene lost 2 bases and the J gene lost 3 bases, with 17 bases spanning the gap. Germline V gene data show CDR1 as LGHNA and CDR2 as YSLEER. CDR3 sequence reads: CASSQKGKGDLYNEQFF. The DNA for the CDR3 is TGCGCCAGCAGCCAAAAGGGGAAGGGGGACCTCTACAATGAGCAGTTCTTC.